The 11 T cell receptor beta chains presented below share a single source sample, sequenced in a study of metastatic and nonmetastatic thyroid tumors. TCRdb re-analyzed the PCR reads using MiXCR. The repertoire holds approximately 32,000 clones, roughly 33% seen once, with about 16% in the top ten. Before thyroid surgery, none of the patients had received any treatment. The sample was tumor tissue. The receptors stem from a female donor with papillary thyroid cancer or a benign thyroid nodule (not recorded which). Some clones in this sample may be carry-over from other donors' samples.

This clone was seen more than once but under ten times. This rearrangement joins TRBV6-5 to TRBJ2-1, with 9 bases fitting TRBD2. Unmatched junction bases numbered 3, after V lost 2 bases and J lost 4 bases. This CDR3 spans 15 amino acids. CDR1 is MNHEY, CDR2 SVGAGI, per germline. The CDR3 nucleotides are TGTGCCAGCAGTTACGCTAGCGGGGATTACAATGAGCAGTTCTTC. Its translation is CASSYASGDYNEQFF.

V gene TRBV6-1 combines with J gene TRBJ2-3; perhaps TRBD2 as D (6 bases). Germline V gene lookup returns CDR1 MNHNS and CDR2 SASEGT. CDR3 size: 14 residues. V shed 11 bases and J shed 1 base, with 16 bases lying between them. CDR3: CAGIGSLGTDTQYF. For the CDR3, the DNA is TGTGCCGGGATCGGGAGCCTCGGCACAGATACGCAGTATTTT.

This CDR3 is CASSLALAERDRGTDTQYF. CDR3 DNA: TGCGCCAGCAGCTTGGCCTTGGCCGAACGGGACAGGGGCACAGATACGCAGTATTTT. The chain employs TRBV5-1 and TRBJ2-3; the match to TRBD1 covers 9 bases. The CDR3 is made up of 19 amino acids. J lost 1 base, V lost 0 bases, and 12 bases had no gene match. CDR1 is SGHRS and CDR2 is YFSETQ in the germline V gene. The whole variable domain, filled in from reference TRBV5-1 and TRBJ2-3, reads KAGVTQTPRYLIKTRGQQVTLSCSPISGHRSVSWYQQTPGQGLQFLFEYFSETQRNKGNFPGRFSGRQFSNSRSEMNVSTLELGDSALYLCASSLALAERDRGTDTQYFGPGTRLTVL.

This sequence joins TRBV3-1 and TRBJ2-7; 7 bases are a match to TRBD2. With V trimmed by 4 bases and J by 2 bases, 5 bases remained unmatched. This CDR3 region has 14 residues. Germline V lookup: CDR1 LGHDT, CDR2 YNNKEL (reference sequence). The DNA of the CDR3 is TGTGCCAGCAGCCGGGGCCTAGCGGCCTACGAGCAGTACTTC. Protein: CASSRGLAAYEQYF.

Only a few counts were recorded for this clone. The V call is TRBV6-6, the J call TRBJ1-6; D is ambiguous. The CDR3 runs 16 residues. Trimming stripped 0 bases from V and 6 bases from J, with 12 bases between. Germline V gene lookup returns CDR1 MNHNY and CDR2 SVGAGI (reference sequence). The CDR3 is CASSYSEGAVNSPLHF. CDR3 DNA sequence: TGTGCCAGCAGTTACTCGGAGGGCGCGGTTAATTCACCCCTCCACTTT.

The J gene is TRBJ1-5, the V gene TRBV7-2, with a weak D call TRBD1 (6 bases). There are 15 residues in the CDR3. Trimming took 5 bases from V and 6 from J, leaving 17 bases between them. Germline loops: CDR1 SGHTA, CDR2 FQGNSA. CDR3: CASSLGGGAGQPQHF. Here the CDR3 DNA reads TGTGCCAGCAGCCTAGGGGGGGGGGCTGGTCAGCCCCAGCATTTT.

The chain uses TRBV6-1 and TRBJ2-7, with 8 positions matching TRBD1. Germline values: CDR1 MNHNS, CDR2 SASEGT. CDR3 length: 17 amino acids. V shed 8 bases, J shed 0 bases, and the junction held 15 bases outside the gene matches. The CDR3 reads CASAFLIGQGPSYEQYF. In nucleotides, the CDR3 is TGTGCCAGCGCCTTCCTAATCGGACAGGGACCCTCCTACGAGCAGTACTTC.

V is TRBV6-2 or TRBV6-3 and J is TRBJ1-3; a weak D match, TRBD1 (5 bases). The CDR3 has 13 residues. V was pared by 8 bases and J by 4 bases, with 12 bases between. CDR1 is MNHEY and CDR2 is SVGEGT in the germline V gene. The CDR3: CASLGTNGNTIYF. In DNA form, the CDR3 reads TGTGCCAGCCTCGGGACGAACGGAAACACCATATATTTT.

V is TRBV5-6 and J is TRBJ2-7; no clear D gene. The V and J ends lost 0 bases and 0 bases respectively, with 4 bases between them. From germline, CDR1 is SGHDT and CDR2 YYEEEE. The CDR3 loop spans 13 amino acids. CDR3 residues: CASSLDYSYEQYF. Written as DNA, the CDR3 is TGTGCCAGCAGCTTGGACTACTCCTACGAGCAGTACTTC.

This clone was seen more than once but under ten times. The V and J genes are TRBV20-1 and TRBJ1-2, with TRBD1 matching over 11 bases. The V gene end was trimmed by 0 bases and the J gene end by 0 bases; junction bases not matched to a gene: 9. This CDR3 region has 18 residues. CDR1 is DFQATT and CDR2 is SNEGSKA in the germline V gene (reference sequence). CDR3 amino acids: CSARDPRDRGFSNYGYTF. The CDR3 coding sequence is TGCAGTGCTAGAGACCCCCGGGACAGGGGGTTTTCTAACTATGGCTACACCTTC.

The chain carries TRBV27 and TRBJ2-7, with TRBD2 matching over 7 bases. Germline loops: CDR1 MNHEY, CDR2 SMNVEV (reference sequence). CDR3 size: 16 residues. Trimming removed 1 base from V and 2 bases from J; junction bases left unmatched: 8. This CDR3 reads CASSLCPSGVTYEQYF. The CDR3 DNA reads as TGTGCCAGCAGTTTATGCCCTAGCGGTGTTACCTACGAGCAGTACTTC.